These 16 T cell receptor beta chains share one sample of origin, sequenced in a study of CD8 T cells in ankylosing spondylitis. TCRdb recomputed calls from the 5' RACE reads with MiXCR, one row per CDR3 protein. The table includes hundreds of thousands of distinct CDR3 sequences, 26% detected once. These receptors lack a known antigen. General study points: Made up of fewer than 10 highly homologous variants, a TCR beta motif appeared characteristic of ankylosing spondylitis blood.

Source material: blood, either unsorted or a sorted T cell fraction (not recorded which). All receptors derive from a male donor with ankylosing spondylitis.

This sequence joins TRBV6-1 and TRBJ1-5; D is ambiguous. From germline, CDR1 is MNHNS and CDR2 SASEGT. The CDR3 contains 12 residues. Trimming took off 7 bases at V and 1 base at J, with 5 bases between the two ends. Written as DNA, the CDR3 is TGTGCCAGCACCCGCAGCAATCAGCCCCAGCATTTT. Its translation is CASTRSNQPQHF.

The table lists this clonotype with a few counts. A much bigger clone sits one base away, suggesting this may be a read error. The chain uses TRBV12-3 or TRBV12-4 and TRBJ2-3; 14 bases are shared with TRBD2. The J segment lost 5 bases and the V segment lost 6 bases, leaving 4 bases of the junction unmatched. The CDR3 length is 15 residues. The CDR3 nucleotides read TGTGCCAGCAGCCCCGGGACTAGCGGGGGAGATACGCAGTATTTT. Protein sequence: CASSPGTSGGDTQYF.

The J gene is TRBJ2-2, the V gene TRBV20-1, with D unresolved. The V and J ends lost 5 bases and 3 bases respectively, with 7 bases between them. Germline V gene lookup returns CDR1 DFQATT and CDR2 SNEGSKA (reference sequence). The CDR3 contains 12 residues. In nucleotides, the CDR3 is TGCAGTGCTTCCGCATACACCGGGGAGCTGTTTTTT. Translated: CSASAYTGELFF.

The chain recombines TRBV18 with TRBJ1-1; the D is unclear. V gave up 3 bases and J gave up 2 bases, with 10 bases separating them. The CDR3 runs 14 residues. The V gene's germline CDR1 is KGHSH and CDR2 LQKENI. CDR3 DNA: TGTGCCAGCTCACCTTCGGGCAAAAACACTGAAGCTTTCTTT. Amino acid sequence: CASSPSGKNTEAFF.

The chain carries TRBV5-6 and TRBJ2-5; 10 nucleotides align to TRBD2. J gave up 3 bases and V 4 bases, and 6 bases lay outside the gene matches. The CDR3 loop spans 15 amino acids. Germline V lookup: CDR1 SGHDT, CDR2 YYEEEE. The CDR3 DNA is TGTGCCAGCAGCCCAATAGCGGGAGGAGAAGAGACCCAGTACTTC. Translated: CASSPIAGGEETQYF.

The CDR3 is CAISESRRLRSYNEQFF. In DNA, the CDR3 is TGTGCCATCAGTGAGTCGCGCCGACTACGCTCCTACAATGAGCAGTTCTTC. The chain combines TRBV10-3 with TRBJ2-1, with D perhaps matching TRBD2 (5 bases). Trimming pared 0 bases from V and 0 bases from J, leaving 12 bases between. This CDR3 is 17 amino acids long. The germline V gene encodes CDR1 ENHRY and CDR2 SYGVKD.

The rearrangement joins TRBV11-1 to TRBJ2-2; D not resolved. Trimming pared 5 bases from V and 0 bases from J, leaving 19 bases between. Germline values: CDR1 SGHAT, CDR2 FQDESV (reference sequence). The length of the CDR3 is 18 residues. CDR3 DNA: TGTGCCAGCAGCCCTACCCCCGACTGGGTAACGAACACCGGGGAGCTGTTTTTT. Encoded protein: CASSPTPDWVTNTGELFF. The full variable domain, rest sourced from reference TRBV11-1 and TRBJ2-2, is EAEVAQSPRYKITEKSQAVAFWCDPISGHATLYWYRQILGQGPELLVQFQDESVVDDSQLPKDRFSAERLKGVDSTLKIQPAELGDSAMYLCASSPTPDWVTNTGELFFGEGSRLTVL.

The J gene is TRBJ2-1, the V gene TRBV20-1, with 10 bases lining up with TRBD2. Unmatched junction bases numbered 8, after V lost 4 bases and J lost 2 bases. The CDR3 runs to 16 residues. Germline V lookup: CDR1 DFQATT, CDR2 SNEGSKA (reference sequence). Here the CDR3 reads CSAKTSGTLTYNEQFF. In DNA form, the CDR3 reads TGCAGTGCTAAAACTAGCGGGACCCTAACCTACAATGAGCAGTTCTTC.

This chain connects TRBV2 to TRBJ2-2; D remains unclear. This CDR3 is built from 13 residues. The germline gives CDR1 SNHLY, CDR2 FYNNEI. The germline V and J ends were trimmed by 4 bases and 6 bases, with 9 bases remaining between them. CDR3 region: CASSVAVAGELFF. Written as DNA, the CDR3 is TGTGCCAGCAGTGTGGCCGTTGCCGGGGAGCTGTTTTTT.

This clonotype was counted a few times. The chain has TRBV11-3 and TRBJ2-1, with D unclear. V lost 0 bases, J lost 9 bases, and 9 bases lay in between. The CDR3 totals 13 residues. Germline CDR1 is SGHNT and CDR2 is YENEEA. CDR3 loop: CASSLDREGEQFF. The CDR3 nucleotides are TGTGCCAGCAGCTTAGATAGGGAAGGTGAGCAGTTCTTC.

This clonotype has only a few counts. The J gene is TRBJ1-2, the V gene TRBV15, with D unclear. CDR1 LNHNV and CDR2 YYDKDF come from the germline V gene (reference sequence). The CDR3 length is 17 residues. V dropped 0 bases and J dropped 2 bases, with 16 bases sitting between them. This CDR3 is CATSRDSATLKNYGYTF. As DNA, the CDR3 is TGTGCCACCAGCAGAGATAGTGCGACGTTAAAGAACTATGGCTACACCTTC.

This clonotype has only a few counts. This chain links TRBV6-2 or TRBV6-3 with TRBJ1-4; D gene unclear. Trimming pared 8 bases from V and 2 bases from J, leaving 12 bases between. Per the germline V gene, CDR1 is MNHEY and CDR2 is SVGEGT. The CDR3 runs to 14 residues. CDR3 in amino acids: CASRAGMTNEKLFF. The CDR3 region has the DNA TGTGCCAGCCGAGCGGGGATGACTAATGAAAAACTGTTTTTT.

This clonotype was seen a few times. The chain links TRBV20-1 to TRBJ2-7; TRBD2 matches 12 bases. This CDR3 is built from 15 residues. CDR1 DFQATT and CDR2 SNEGSKA come from the germline V gene (reference sequence). The DNA of the CDR3 is TGCAGCCCCGGGTTGCGACTAGCGGGAGCTTACGAGCAGTACGTC. Translation: CSPGLRLAGAYEQYV.

V and J are TRBV5-1 and TRBJ2-1, with a weak D call TRBD2 (7 bases). The V gene's germline CDR1 is SGHRS and CDR2 YFSETQ. V gave up 3 bases and J gave up 6 bases, with 16 bases separating them. This CDR3 region has 15 residues. This chain's CDR3 is CASSWGGGDPNEQFF. Here the CDR3 DNA reads TGCGCCAGCAGCTGGGGAGGGGGGGACCCCAATGAGCAGTTCTTC. The variable domain in full, completed from reference TRBV5-1 and TRBJ2-1, reads KAGVTQTPRYLIKTRGQQVTLSCSPISGHRSVSWYQQTPGQGLQFLFEYFSETQRNKGNFPGRFSGRQFSNSRSEMNVSTLELGDSALYLCASSWGGGDPNEQFFGPGTRLTVL.

This clonotype was detected only a few times. The rearrangement joins TRBV20-1 to TRBJ2-3, with 9 bases that match TRBD2. Germline V gene sequence: CDR1 DFQATT, CDR2 SNEGSKA (reference sequence). The CDR3 consists of 15 residues. The V segment lost 5 bases and the J segment 4 bases; nucleotides outside the gene matches: 10. DNA of the CDR3: TGCAGTGCTCATGGCCCTAGCGGGATTCCAGATACGCAGTATTTT. It specifies CSAHGPSGIPDTQYF.

This clonotype has only a few counts. This rearrangement joins TRBV7-2 to TRBJ2-7, with D possibly being TRBD1 (5 bases). Germline-derived CDR1 and CDR2 are SGHTA and FQGNSA. The CDR3 is made up of 13 amino acids. The V end was cut by 2 bases, the J end by 1 base, with 6 bases between. The CDR3, as DNA: TGTGCCAGCAGCTTACGACAGTCCTACGAGCAGTACTTC. Amino acid sequence: CASSLRQSYEQYF.